This note documents a single T cell receptor beta chain sequence. Its specificity is unknown. This entry belongs to a study of monozygotic twins with inflammatory bowel disease. Study-level results: For repertoire similarity, concordant twins did not differ from discordant twins, possibly because power was limited. IBD patients shared fewer clonotypes with other individuals than healthy twins, especially patients with disease activity signs.

Per germline, CDR1 DFQATT and CDR2 SNEGSKA (reference sequence). This CDR3 is 15 amino acids long. The authors used approximately 3.5 ug of total RNA per TCR library. Researchers ran eight separate cDNA reactions for each sample. TCRdb reworked the 5' RACE reads into one entry per CDR3 protein, no DNA. The sample has approximately 390,000 distinct CDR3 sequences; the top ten hold roughly 2.5%. The sequencing sample was made of blood. This chain connects TRBV20-1 to TRBJ1-2; TCRdb designates TRBD1, a call that cannot be tested without DNA. The clonotype was recovered from a human donor with ulcerative colitis or Crohn's disease, or a healthy co-twin of an affected twin (not recorded which). CDR3 sequence reads: CSARDLRQGDYGYTF.